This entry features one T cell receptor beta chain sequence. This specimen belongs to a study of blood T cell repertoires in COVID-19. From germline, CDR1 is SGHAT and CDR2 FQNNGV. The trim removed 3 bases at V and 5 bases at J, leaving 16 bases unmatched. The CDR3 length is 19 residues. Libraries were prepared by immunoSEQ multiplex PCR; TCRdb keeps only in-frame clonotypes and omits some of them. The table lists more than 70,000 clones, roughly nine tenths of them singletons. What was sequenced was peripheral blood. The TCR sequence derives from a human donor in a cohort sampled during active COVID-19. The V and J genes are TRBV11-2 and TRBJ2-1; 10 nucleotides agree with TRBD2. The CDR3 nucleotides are TGTGCCAGCAGCTTCTTGTCCGAAGGACTAGCGGTAATCCACAATGAGCAGTTCTTC. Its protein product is CASSFLSEGLAVIHNEQFF.